The following is a T cell receptor (beta chain) sequence with its context. CDR3 length: 15 residues. Germline lookup yields CDR1 LNHDA and CDR2 SQIVND (reference sequence). V lost 4 bases, J lost 4 bases, and 5 bases stayed unmatched. The source of the sample is a study of blood T cell repertoires in COVID-19. Measured with immunoSEQ multiplex PCR; TCRdb has only the in-frame clones, and not every one. The sample has about 64,000 clones, 65% to 90% seen once. This TCR was sampled from a man between 35 and 55 years old with acute or convalescent COVID-19. V gene TRBV19 combines with J gene TRBJ2-2, with 8 bases identical to TRBD1. Source material: peripheral blood. The CDR3 loop is CASSSQGALTGELFF. CDR3 nucleotide sequence: TGTGCCAGTAGTAGCCAGGGGGCGCTCACCGGGGAGCTGTTTTTT.